These 30 T cell receptor beta chains were sequenced from one sample in a study of T cells in women clearing cervical HPV infection. Measured with immunoSEQ multiplex PCR; TCRdb has only the in-frame clones, and not every one. The sample's table shows around 35,000 clones. Sequencing was done on a sample of blood buffy coat. The receptors come from a woman between 18 and 69 years old with a cervical HPV16 infection that either progressed to CIN3+ or cleared (not recorded which).

Details on this clone: Read data end 3 residues before the CDR3 end; the end is taken from the germline J gene. The rearrangement uses TRBV6-1 and TRBJ1-2; no reliable D call. Trimming cost V 1 base and J 3 bases, with 6 bases left between them. The CDR3 runs 13 residues. Germline V gives CDR1 MNHNS, CDR2 SASEGT. Incomplete CDR3 DNA: TGTGCCAGCAGTGAAGGAGGTCACTATGGC. Protein sequence: CASSEGGHYG. The entire CDR3 protein reads CASSEGGHYGYTF.

With respect to this clone: The CDR3 goes on 3 residues after the read ends, and that part is filled in from the germline J gene. The rearrangement uses TRBV20-1 and TRBJ1-6; 8 nucleotides match TRBD1. The junction had 1 base not matched to a gene; V was cut back by 3 bases and J by 6 bases. This CDR3 has 13 residues. CDR1 is DFQATT and CDR2 is SNEGSKA in the germline V gene (reference sequence). The sequenced part of the CDR3 DNA is TGCAGTGCTAGGCAGGGGGCTAATTCACCC. It specifies CSARQGANSP. The whole CDR3 sequence reads CSARQGANSPLHF.

Note on this clone: The CDR3 is cut off 3 residues early in the read; its end comes from the germline J gene. The chain uses TRBV5-5 and TRBJ2-7; tentatively, D is TRBD2 (5 bases). Germline CDR1 reads SGHKS; CDR2 reads YYEKEE (reference sequence). The CDR3 is made up of 15 amino acids. Trimming shortened V by 3 bases and J by 0 bases, and 13 bases separated the two germline ends. The CDR3 here is CASSSSGLSSYEQYF. The sequenced CDR3 bases are TGTGCCAGCAGCTCCTCAGGACTGAGCTCCTACGAG.

For this clone: Read coverage stops 3 residues before the CDR3 terminus; the germline J gene supplies the remainder. The chain is built from TRBV10-3 and TRBJ2-3, with D uncertain. The germline gives CDR1 ENHRY, CDR2 SYGVKD. The CDR3 spans 14 residues. V was cut by 0 bases and J by 4 bases, with 8 bases left in between. The CDR3 DNA, read in part, is TGTGCCATCAGTGAGTCGCTAGTAGCAGATACG. Amino acid sequence: CAISESLVADT. The full CDR3 sequence reads CAISESLVADTQYF.

With regard to this clone: From the germline J gene comes the end of the CDR3, since the read stops 3 residues before it. The chain uses TRBV6-1 and TRBJ2-5; the D gene is possibly TRBD2 (5 bases). Trimming removed 2 bases at V and 2 bases at J, with 12 bases between. Looked up from germline, CDR1 is MNHNS and CDR2 is SASEGT. CDR3 length: 15 residues. CDR3 DNA (partial): TGTGCCAGCAGTGAAAACAGCGGTAGGCAAGAGACC. Encoded protein: CASSENSGRQET. The full CDR3 protein is CASSENSGRQETQYF.

On this clone itself: The CDR3 is cut off 3 residues early in the read; its end comes from the germline J gene. The rearrangement uses TRBV6-1 and TRBJ2-7; possibly TRBD1 for D (5 bases). The CDR3 totals 13 residues. Trimming took 4 bases from V and 2 from J, leaving 9 bases between them. Per germline, CDR1 MNHNS and CDR2 SASEGT. The CDR3: CASSGQPTYEQYF. The sequenced part of the CDR3 DNA is TGTGCCAGCAGTGGACAGCCCACCTACGAG.

Comment on this clone: The CDR3 goes on 3 residues after the read ends, and that part is filled in from the germline J gene. The chain has TRBV11-2 and TRBJ2-5; maybe TRBD1 (5 bases). V was cut by 4 bases and J by 5 bases, with 17 bases left in between. The CDR3 has 15 amino acids. Per germline, CDR1 SGHAT and CDR2 FQNNGV. This CDR3 reads CASSSGTSKGETQYF. The sequenced CDR3 bases are TGTGCCAGCAGCTCCGGAACCTCTAAGGGGGAGACC.

Comment on this clone: The observed sequence ends 3 residues before the CDR3 terminus, with the missing tail filled in from the germline J gene. The rearrangement links TRBV6-1 to TRBJ2-7; TRBD1 aligns across 7 bases. Germline-derived CDR1 and CDR2 are MNHNS and SASEGT. The trim removed 3 bases at V and 6 bases at J, leaving 11 bases unmatched. The CDR3 covers 15 residues. The covered CDR3 bases are TGTGCCAGCAGTGATTTAGGGGGCGGTTATTCCGAG. Its translation is CASSDLGGGYSE. The entire CDR3 sequence reads CASSDLGGGYSEQYF.

Worth noting for this clone: From the germline J gene comes the end of the CDR3, since the read stops 3 residues before it. The V and J genes are TRBV9 and TRBJ2-7, with TRBD1 matching over 7 bases. Germline CDR1 and CDR2: SGDLS and YYNGEE. V was pared by 0 bases and J by 4 bases, with 7 bases of the junction left unmatched. The CDR3 has 15 residues. The CDR3 bases that were read are TGTGCCAGCAGCGTAGGAGGGACAGCACTGTACGAG. It is translated as CASSVGGTALYE. The entire CDR3 is CASSVGGTALYEQYF.

The CDR3 spells CASSDRDRGRVGTGELFF. CDR3 DNA (partial): TGTGCCAGCAGTGACCGGGACAGGGGGCGCGTGGGGACCGGGGAG. The V call is TRBV2, the J call TRBJ2-2, with 12 bases fitting TRBD1. The CDR3 end lies 3 residues beyond the end of the read and is filled in from the germline J gene. V shed 3 bases, J shed 5 bases, and the junction held 10 bases outside the gene matches. The germline V gene has CDR1 SNHLY and CDR2 FYNNEI. This CDR3 is built from 18 residues.

With respect to this clone: The sequence runs out 3 residues before the end of the CDR3; the remainder is reconstructed from the germline J gene. This sequence joins TRBV28 and TRBJ2-7; 8 nucleotides align to TRBD2. J was trimmed by 0 bases and V by 8 bases; bases with no gene match: 6. Germline V CDR1 and CDR2: MDHEN, SYDVKM. This CDR3 contains 14 residues. The CDR3 reads CASPPSGGSYEQYF. The DNA read from the CDR3 is TGTGCCAGCCCCCCGAGCGGGGGCTCCTACGAG.

Notes on this clone: With the read ending 3 residues before the CDR3 end, the germline J gene is used to fill in that end. This chain uses TRBV28 with TRBJ2-1, with 7 nucleotides matching TRBD1. Germline CDR1 reads MDHEN; CDR2 reads SYDVKM. The CDR3 runs to 16 residues. The V and J ends lost 0 bases and 0 bases, in that order; junction bases with no gene match: 2. This chain's CDR3 is CASSLWGQSSYNEQFF. The sequenced part of the CDR3 DNA is TGTGCCAGCAGTTTATGGGGACAGAGCTCCTACAATGAG.

On this clone itself: Read data end 3 residues before the CDR3 end; the end is taken from the germline J gene. The chain has TRBV23-1 and TRBJ2-3; 7 positions match TRBD1. TRBV23-1 is placed among ORFs of uncertain function. Trimming took 6 bases from V and 2 from J; bases not matched to a gene: 11. The CDR3 covers 16 residues. The chain's CDR3 is CASSVPVDRTTDTQYF. The DNA read from the CDR3 is TGCGCCAGCAGCGTGCCGGTGGACAGGACCACAGATACG.

As regards this clone: The sequence runs out 3 residues before the end of the CDR3; the remainder is reconstructed from the germline J gene. The chain links TRBV5-1 to TRBJ2-5; TRBD1 matches 9 bases. Unmatched junction bases numbered 21, after V lost 4 bases and J lost 5 bases. This CDR3 is built from 19 residues. CDR1 and CDR2 from the germline V gene are SGHRS and YFSETQ. The CDR3 loop reads CASSRGLTTGGSVGETQYF. Incomplete CDR3 DNA: TGCGCCAGCAGCCGGGGCCTAACCACAGGGGGCTCGGTCGGTGAGACC.

Of note for this clone: The read terminates 3 residues before the CDR3 end, so the remaining end is supplied by the germline J gene. The chain couples TRBV6-2 or TRBV6-3 to TRBJ1-1, with 10 bases identical to TRBD1. CDR3 length equals 13 residues. Germline loops: CDR1 MNHEY, CDR2 SVGEGT. CDR3 DNA, as far as it was read: TGTGCCAGCAGGACTCCGGGACAGGGGATG. Protein product: CASRTPGQGM. The whole CDR3 protein reads CASRTPGQGMAFF.

On this clone itself: The read halts 3 residues ahead of the CDR3 end, with the missing end drawn from the germline J gene. V gene TRBV7-2 combines with J gene TRBJ1-6; D possibly corresponds to TRBD1 (6 bases). CDR1 is SGHTA and CDR2 is FQGNSA in the germline V gene. The CDR3 is 15 amino acids. The covered CDR3 bases are TGTGCCAGCAGCTTATACGTGGGGGCCTTAATGCCC. This gives the protein CASSLYVGALMP. The CDR3 in its entirety is CASSLYVGALMPLHF.

A remark on this clone: The CDR3 end falls 3 residues outside the read, so it is completed with the germline J gene. This sequence joins TRBV20-1 and TRBJ2-7, with 7 bases matching TRBD2. The germline V gene has CDR1 DFQATT and CDR2 SNEGSKA (reference sequence). The CDR3 is 14 amino acids. With 0 bases clipped from V and 2 bases from J, the junction kept 4 bases outside the gene matches. CDR3 loop: CSARDPSGAYEQYF. CDR3 bases read: TGCAGTGCTAGAGATCCTAGCGGAGCCTACGAG.

Turning to this clone: Read data end 3 residues before the CDR3 end; the end is taken from the germline J gene. The rearrangement joins TRBV7-8 to TRBJ1-1; D is unclear. The germline V gene has CDR1 SGHVS and CDR2 FQNEAQ. The CDR3 consists of 13 residues. Trimming left V 1 base short and J 6 bases short, with 9 bases between. The CDR3: CASSLVERAEAFF. The covered CDR3 bases are TGTGCCAGCAGCTTAGTCGAAAGGGCTGAA.

Turning to this clone: The CDR3 end falls 3 residues outside the read, so it is completed with the germline J gene. The V gene is TRBV5-5, the J gene TRBJ2-7; no definite D call. With 1 base removed from V and 2 bases from J, the gap between germline ends came to 7 bases. CDR3 length equals 13 residues. Germline V CDR1 and CDR2: SGHKS, YYEKEE (reference sequence). Incomplete CDR3 DNA: TGTGCCAGCAGCTTGAAACGGGCCTACGAG. This sequence encodes CASSLKRAYE. The entire CDR3 is CASSLKRAYEQYF.

Turning to this clone: The read ends 3 residues before the CDR3 terminus; that terminus is restored from the germline J gene. The chain employs TRBV7-3 and TRBJ2-1, with 15 bases fitting TRBD2. Germline CDR1 reads SGHTA; CDR2 reads FQGTGA. CDR3 length equals 15 residues. The ends lost 5 bases at V and 9 bases at J; junction bases unmatched: 5. The CDR3 reads CASSPGLAGGTEQFF. CDR3 bases read: TGTGCCAGCAGCCCCGGACTAGCGGGGGGGACTGAG. Looking up the rest from reference TRBV7-3 and TRBJ2-1 gives the full variable domain: GAGVSQTPSNKVTEKGKYVELRCDPISGHTALYWYRQSLGQGPEFLIYFQGTGAADDSGLPNDRFFAVRPEGSVSTLKIQRTERGDSAVYLCASSPGLAGGTEQFFGPGTRLTVL.

Considering frequency, this clone is medium-sized (0.01 to 0.1%). The read ends 3 residues early relative to the CDR3; the germline J gene fills the gap. The chain joins TRBV13 to TRBJ1-2; TRBD1 agrees at 7 bases. Germline V CDR1 and CDR2: PRHDT, FYEKMQ (reference sequence). CDR3 length: 16 residues. Germline trimming cut 0 bases from V and 3 bases from J; bases unmatched to any gene: 7. The CDR3 region is CASSLGLGTAYYGYTF. The sequenced CDR3 bases are TGTGCCAGCAGCTTAGGCCTCGGGACAGCCTACTATGGC.

Concerning this clone itself: The CDR3 is cut off 3 residues early in the read; its end comes from the germline J gene. The chain recombines TRBV5-1 with TRBJ2-2; D unresolved. V lost 4 bases and J 2 bases, leaving 9 bases between the germline ends. Germline V gene sequence: CDR1 SGHRS, CDR2 YFSETQ. The CDR3 is 14 residues long. The sequenced part of the CDR3 DNA is TGCGCCAGCAGCCCCAGATCCAACACCGGGGAG. It is translated as CASSPRSNTGE. The full CDR3 protein reads CASSPRSNTGELFF.

Here the CDR3 reads CASSDGSGDTDTQYF. CDR3 DNA, as far as it was read: TGTGCCAGCAGTGACGGTAGCGGGGACACAGATACG. This chain joins TRBV6-4 and TRBJ2-3, with 8 nucleotides matching TRBD2. Read data end 3 residues before the CDR3 end; the end is taken from the germline J gene. Germline CDR1 reads MRHNA; CDR2 reads SNTAGT. This CDR3 region has 15 residues. V was pared by 2 bases and J by 2 bases, with 3 bases of the junction left unmatched.

Regarding this clone: The read finishes 3 residues shy of the CDR3 end, and the germline J gene is used to complete it. The chain joins TRBV2 to TRBJ2-3; 9 positions agree with TRBD1. From germline, CDR1 is SNHLY and CDR2 FYNNEI. CDR3 length: 17 residues. Losses at the gene ends were 2 bases for V and 1 base for J; bases not matched to a gene: 7. CDR3 bases read: TGTGCCAGCAGTGAACCCGGACAGGGGTTGGGCACAGATACG. Its protein is CASSEPGQGLGTDT. From start to end, the CDR3 is CASSEPGQGLGTDTQYF.

Turning to this clone: Read sequence stops 3 residues before the CDR3 end, and the germline J gene provides the missing end. V usage is TRBV18 and J usage is TRBJ2-3; 10 bases are shared with TRBD1. The J segment lost 5 bases and the V segment lost 0 bases, leaving 8 bases of the junction unmatched. Germline loops: CDR1 KGHSH, CDR2 LQKENI. The CDR3 is made up of 17 amino acids. The CDR3 is CASSPPMTGGRGDTQYF. CDR3 DNA (partial): TGTGCCAGCTCACCACCGATGACAGGGGGCAGAGGAGATACG.

As regards this clone: One end of the junction varies from germline; a read error may be responsible. The sequence runs out 3 residues before the end of the CDR3; the remainder is reconstructed from the germline J gene. The rearrangement uses TRBV4-2 and TRBJ2-7, with 10 bases fitting TRBD1. Germline V gene data show CDR1 as LGHNA and CDR2 as YNFKEQ. The CDR3 sequence is 16 residues long. Incomplete CDR3 DNA: TGCGCCAGCAGCCCGGAGGGGGGGACAGGGGACAACGAG. Translation gives CASSPEGGTGDNE. The CDR3 in its entirety is CASSPEGGTGDNEQYF.

Points on this clone: The read terminates 3 residues before the CDR3 end, so the remaining end is supplied by the germline J gene. The rearrangement joins TRBV18 to TRBJ2-5; tentatively, D is TRBD1 (6 bases). Germline V lookup: CDR1 KGHSH, CDR2 LQKENI. The CDR3 covers 13 residues. V lost 3 bases to trimming and J lost 2 bases, with 7 bases between them. The covered CDR3 bases are TGTGCCAGCTCACCGAGGGGGCAAGAGACC. It is translated as CASSPRGQET. The full CDR3 reads CASSPRGQETQYF.

Remarks on this clone: The sequence runs out 3 residues before the end of the CDR3; the remainder is reconstructed from the germline J gene. V and J are TRBV19 and TRBJ2-2; TRBD2 aligns across 7 bases. V lost 8 bases, J lost 0 bases, and 9 bases stayed unmatched. This CDR3 comprises 16 residues. From germline, CDR1 is LNHDA and CDR2 SQIVND (reference sequence). Incomplete CDR3 DNA: TGTGCCAGTGGATTTATAAGCGGGACGAACACCGGGGAG. Translating it yields CASGFISGTNTGE. The entire CDR3 is CASGFISGTNTGELFF.

Points on this clone: The read finishes 3 residues shy of the CDR3 end, and the germline J gene is used to complete it. The chain employs TRBV11-2 and TRBJ2-7, with D uncertain. The germline V gene encodes CDR1 SGHAT and CDR2 FQNNGV. This CDR3 has 13 residues. V lost 5 bases and J 3 bases, leaving 11 bases between the germline ends. Partial CDR3 DNA: TGTGCCAGCAGCCTGGGCAGGATCTACGAG. As protein: CASSLGRIYE. From start to end, the CDR3 is CASSLGRIYEQYF.

About this clone itself: Read data end 3 residues before the CDR3 end; the end is taken from the germline J gene. This chain joins TRBV7-9 and TRBJ1-2; the match to TRBD1 covers 7 bases. The CDR3 consists of 15 residues. Per the germline V gene, CDR1 is SEHNR and CDR2 is FQNEAQ (reference sequence). CDR3 residues: CASSSPTGPPYDYTF. CDR3 bases read: TGTGCCAGCAGCAGCCCGACAGGGCCGCCCTACGAC.